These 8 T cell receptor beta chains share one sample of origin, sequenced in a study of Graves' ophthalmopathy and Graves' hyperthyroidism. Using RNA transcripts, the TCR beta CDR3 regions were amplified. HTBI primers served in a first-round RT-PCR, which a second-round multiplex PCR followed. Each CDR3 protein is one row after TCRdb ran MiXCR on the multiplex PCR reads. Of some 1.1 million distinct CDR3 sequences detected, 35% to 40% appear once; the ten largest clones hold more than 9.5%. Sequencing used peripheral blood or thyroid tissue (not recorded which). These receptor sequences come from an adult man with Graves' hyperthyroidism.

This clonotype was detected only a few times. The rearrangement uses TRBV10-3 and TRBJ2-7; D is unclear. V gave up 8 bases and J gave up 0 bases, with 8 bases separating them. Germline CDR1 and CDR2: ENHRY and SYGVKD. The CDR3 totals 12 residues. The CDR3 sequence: CAIGDYSYEQYF. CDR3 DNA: TGTGCCATCGGGGATTACTCCTACGAGCAGTACTTC.

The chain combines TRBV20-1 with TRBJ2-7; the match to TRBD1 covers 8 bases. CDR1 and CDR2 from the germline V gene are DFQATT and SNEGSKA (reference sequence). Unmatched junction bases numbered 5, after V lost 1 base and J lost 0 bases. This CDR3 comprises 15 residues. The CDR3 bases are TGCAGTGCTAGAGGCCCTCAGGGGGCCTCCTACGAGCAGTACTTC. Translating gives CSARGPQGASYEQYF.

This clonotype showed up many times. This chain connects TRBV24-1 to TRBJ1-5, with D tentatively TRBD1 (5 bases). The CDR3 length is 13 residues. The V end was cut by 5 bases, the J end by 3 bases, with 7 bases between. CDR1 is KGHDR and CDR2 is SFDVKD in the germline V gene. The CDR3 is CATSVGTNQPQHF. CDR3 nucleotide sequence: TGTGCCACCAGTGTGGGGACCAATCAGCCCCAGCATTTT.

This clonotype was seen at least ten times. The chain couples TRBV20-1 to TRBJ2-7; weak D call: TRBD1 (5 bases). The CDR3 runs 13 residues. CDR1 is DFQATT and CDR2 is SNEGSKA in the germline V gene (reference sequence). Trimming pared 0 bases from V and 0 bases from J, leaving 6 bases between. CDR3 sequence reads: CSARDDSSYEQYF. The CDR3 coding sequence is TGCAGTGCTAGAGATGACAGCTCCTACGAGCAGTACTTC.

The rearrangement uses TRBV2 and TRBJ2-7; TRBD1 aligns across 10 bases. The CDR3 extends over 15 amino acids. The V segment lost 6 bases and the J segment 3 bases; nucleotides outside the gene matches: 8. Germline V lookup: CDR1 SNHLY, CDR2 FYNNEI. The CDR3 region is CASRTGTGAGYEQYF. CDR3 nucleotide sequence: TGTGCCAGCAGAACCGGGACAGGGGCCGGCTACGAGCAGTACTTC.

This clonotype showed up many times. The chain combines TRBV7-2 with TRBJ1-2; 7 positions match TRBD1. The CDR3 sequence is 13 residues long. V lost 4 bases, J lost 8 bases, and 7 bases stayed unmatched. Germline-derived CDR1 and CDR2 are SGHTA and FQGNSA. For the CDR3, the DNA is TGTGCCAGCAGCTGGAGACAGGGAGGAGGCTACACCTTC. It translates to CASSWRQGGGYTF. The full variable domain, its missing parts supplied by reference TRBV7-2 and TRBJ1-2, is GAGVSQSPSNKVTEKGKDVELRCDPISGHTALYWYRQSLGQGLEFLIYFQGNSAPDKSGLPSDRFSAERTGGSVSTLTIQRTQQEDSAVYLCASSWRQGGGYTFGSGTRLTVV.

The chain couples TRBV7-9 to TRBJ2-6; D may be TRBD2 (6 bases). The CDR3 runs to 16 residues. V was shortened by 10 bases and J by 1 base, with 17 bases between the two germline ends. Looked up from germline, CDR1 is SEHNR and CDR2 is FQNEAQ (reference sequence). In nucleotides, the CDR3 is TGTGCCACCCGGGACTCAAAACAATCTGGGGCCAACGTCCTGACTTTC. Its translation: CATRDSKQSGANVLTF.

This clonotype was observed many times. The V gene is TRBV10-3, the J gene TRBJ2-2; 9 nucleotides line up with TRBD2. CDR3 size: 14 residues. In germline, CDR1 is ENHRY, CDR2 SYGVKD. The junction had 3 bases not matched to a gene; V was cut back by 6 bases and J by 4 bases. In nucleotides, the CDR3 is TGTGCCATCAGCGGGACTAGCACCACCGGGGAGCTGTTTTTT. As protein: CAISGTSTTGELFF.